This T cell receptor beta chain appears in the sequencing data of a study of T cells in Graves' hyperthyroidism and ophthalmopathy. At the level of the study: Once the initial diagnosis was made, peripheral blood was obtained before any treatment.

Exclusion followed for patients with uncontrolled infection, other autoimmune disease, pregnancy or lactation. The study collected blood at first hyperthyroidism diagnosis, before any ophthalmopathy symptoms arose. Notes on the study in general: The blood repertoire included most of the expanded thyroid clonotypes above 0.001.

V lost 2 bases to trimming and J lost 7 bases, with 12 bases between them. This CDR3 is 15 amino acids long. Germline loops: CDR1 SGHVS, CDR2 FNYEAQ. RNA transcripts yielded amplified TCR beta CDR3 regions. TCR CDR3 regions were first amplified by RT-PCR with HTBI primers. TCRdb independently ran MiXCR on the multiplex PCR reads; one entry per CDR3 protein. The sample carries more than 300,000 distinct CDR3 sequences, roughly 17% recorded once. Comments on this clonotype: Its antigen is not known.

The receptor was derived from a woman younger than 45 with Graves' hyperthyroidism that later progressed to Graves' ophthalmopathy. V and J are TRBV7-6 and TRBJ1-6, with D possibly being TRBD1 (5 bases). Specimen: blood. CDR3 loop: CASSLSQGGNSPLHF. The CDR3, as DNA: TGTGCCAGCAGCTTAAGTCAGGGCGGGAATTCACCCCTCCACTTT.